The 7 T cell receptor beta chains presented below share a single source sample, sequenced in a study of cytomegalovirus exposure and HLA in healthy donors. Use of 60 Vbeta and 13 Jbeta primers characterized the PCR. Generated by immunoSEQ multiplex PCR, the TCRdb table keeps only in-frame clones and is missing some. The data show 220,000 or so clones, with about 78% seen just once and 3.5% to 4% held by the top ten. Sequenced: PBMCs. The receptors shown here come from a male donor in good health and CMV-seronegative.

The chain has TRBV19 and TRBJ1-3; D perhaps matches TRBD1 (5 bases). The V end lost 8 bases, the J end lost 6 bases, and 17 bases lay between the germline ends. The length of the CDR3 is 14 residues. Germline lookup yields CDR1 LNHDA and CDR2 SQIVND (reference sequence). The CDR3 DNA follows: TGTGCCAGTCCCGTCAGGGAGGAGGCAAACACCATATATTTT. Amino acid sequence: CASPVREEANTIYF.

The J gene is TRBJ2-1, the V gene TRBV4-1; possible D gene TRBD2, 5 bases. The V end was cut by 1 base, the J end by 8 bases, with 9 bases between. Germline V gene data show CDR1 as MGHRA and CDR2 as YSYEKL. This CDR3 region has 13 residues. The CDR3: CASSQVRADEQFF. CDR3 DNA sequence: TGCGCCAGCAGCCAAGTGAGGGCAGATGAGCAGTTCTTC.

The genes are TRBV6-1 and TRBJ2-3; tentatively, D is TRBD2 (6 bases). CDR1 MNHNS and CDR2 SASEGT come from the germline V gene. The CDR3 is made up of 14 amino acids. The ends were cut back, 8 bases at V and 11 bases at J, with 23 bases in the middle. The CDR3 loop is CASSPRDSLGWQYF. DNA of the CDR3: TGTGCCAGCTCCCCCCGGGACTCATTAGGGTGGCAGTATTTT.

This chain uses TRBV28 with TRBJ2-5; D is ambiguous. CDR1 and CDR2 from the germline V gene are MDHEN and SYDVKM. The ends were cut back, 7 bases at V and 4 bases at J, with 13 bases in the middle. The CDR3 covers 13 residues. The CDR3: CASNPAGRETQYF. CDR3 coding DNA: TGTGCCAGCAACCCCGCAGGAAGAGAGACCCAGTACTTC.

J is TRBJ1-4 and V is TRBV19; no reliable D call. There are 15 residues in the CDR3. Germline assignment: CDR1 LNHDA and CDR2 SQIVND (reference sequence). Trimming stripped 1 base from V and 4 bases from J, with 10 bases between. CDR3 sequence (DNA): TGTGCCAGTAGTATAGGTCCAGTTTATAATGAAAAACTGTTTTTT. Translating it yields CASSIGPVYNEKLFF.

J is TRBJ2-3 and V is TRBV29-1; tentatively, D is TRBD2 (5 bases). The ends were cut back, 1 base at V and 3 bases at J, with 14 bases in the middle. CDR3 length: 15 residues. Germline CDR1 is SQVTM and CDR2 is ANQGSEA. Here the CDR3 DNA reads TGCAGCGTTGAAGCCCTAGGGAGAGGGACAGATACGCAGTATTTT. Its protein product is CSVEALGRGTDTQYF.

The J gene is TRBJ1-5, the V gene TRBV15; no clear D. Per germline, CDR1 LNHNV and CDR2 YYDKDF (reference sequence). The CDR3 is 15 amino acids. Trimming stripped 0 bases from V and 4 bases from J, with 10 bases between. For the CDR3, the DNA is TGTGCCACCAGCAGAGATAGAAGAGGAAATCAGCCCCAGCATTTT. Its protein is CATSRDRRGNQPQHF.